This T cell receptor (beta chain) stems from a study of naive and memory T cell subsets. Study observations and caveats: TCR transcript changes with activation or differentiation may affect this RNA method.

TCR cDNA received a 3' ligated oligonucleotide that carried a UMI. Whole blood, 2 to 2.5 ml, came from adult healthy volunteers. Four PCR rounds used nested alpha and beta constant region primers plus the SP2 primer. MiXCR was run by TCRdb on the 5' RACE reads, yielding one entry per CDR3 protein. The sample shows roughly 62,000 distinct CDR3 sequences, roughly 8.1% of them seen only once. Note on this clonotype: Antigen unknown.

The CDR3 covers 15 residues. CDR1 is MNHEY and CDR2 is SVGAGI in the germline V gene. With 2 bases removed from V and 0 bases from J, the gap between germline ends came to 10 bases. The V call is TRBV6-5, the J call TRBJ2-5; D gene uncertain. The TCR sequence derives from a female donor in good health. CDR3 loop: CASSYGFGYQETQYF. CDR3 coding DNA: TGTGCCAGCAGTTACGGGTTCGGGTACCAAGAGACCCAGTACTTC.